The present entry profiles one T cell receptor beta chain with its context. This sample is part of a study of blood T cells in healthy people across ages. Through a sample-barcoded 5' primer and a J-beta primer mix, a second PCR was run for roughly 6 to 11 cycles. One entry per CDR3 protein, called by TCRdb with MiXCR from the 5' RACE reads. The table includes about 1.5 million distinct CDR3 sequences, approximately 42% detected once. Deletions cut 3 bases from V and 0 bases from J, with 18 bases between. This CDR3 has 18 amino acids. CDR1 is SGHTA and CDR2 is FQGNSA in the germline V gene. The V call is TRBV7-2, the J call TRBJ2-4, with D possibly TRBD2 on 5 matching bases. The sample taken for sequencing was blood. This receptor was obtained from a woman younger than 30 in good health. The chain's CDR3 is CASSFLVDVGVAKNIQYF. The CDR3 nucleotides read TGTGCCAGCAGCTTTTTAGTCGATGTCGGGGTAGCCAAAAACATTCAGTACTTC. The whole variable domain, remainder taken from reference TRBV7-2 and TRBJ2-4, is GAGVSQSPSNKVTEKGKDVELRCDPISGHTALYWYRQSLGQGLEFLIYFQGNSAPDKSGLPSDRFSAERTGGSVSTLTIQRTQQEDSAVYLCASSFLVDVGVAKNIQYFGAGTRLSVL.